This TCR beta chain was captured in a study of cytomegalovirus exposure and HLA in healthy donors. Turning to the study itself: For the roughly 400 genotyped donors, about 79% fell within the Caucasian-associated ancestry cluster.

Healthy bone marrow donors formed the donor group. On this clone: Its antigen is as yet unknown.

Study-wide findings and caveats: Evidence from a later analysis indicated that most CMV-associated TCR beta chains looked HLA-restricted.

The primer mix had 60 Vbeta and 13 Jbeta primers. As processed by the authors: The count from a later analysis was 65 million to 90 million unique TCR beta chains, some 10 million of them shared. The method was immunoSEQ multiplex PCR; TCRdb's version includes in-frame clones alone and lacks a portion of them. The DNA gave D and trimming, while V, J and clone size come from that table. The table has 100,000 to 150,000 clones, about 80% seen once. Sequences were obtained from PBMCs. The sequence was obtained from a woman between 40 and 55 years old in good health and CMV-seronegative.

This CDR3 reads CASSLSGGQFTDTQYF. The CDR3 DNA reads TGTGCCAGCAGTTTATCGGGGGGACAGTTCACAGATACGCAGTATTTT. J is TRBJ2-3 and V is TRBV27; TRBD1 might be the D (7 bases). The CDR3 loop spans 16 amino acids. V lost 0 bases, J lost 2 bases, and 12 bases lay in between. Germline CDR1 MNHEY, CDR2 SMNVEV (reference sequence).